The 29 T cell receptor beta chains below come from one sample, sequenced in a study of T cell changes during pregnancy in multiple sclerosis. The repertoire was sequenced with immunoSEQ multiplex PCR; TCRdb's copy has only in-frame clones and lacks some. The sample holds approximately 44,000 clones; 90% are singletons and the top ten take 6.5% to 8.5%. The source material was CD8+ T cells from peripheral blood mononuclear cells, sampled in the third trimester of pregnancy. These receptors were taken from a female donor with multiple sclerosis, enrolled in a pregnancy study.

This clone was recorded only once. V and J are TRBV4-2 and TRBJ2-1, with D perhaps TRBD2 (5 bases). V was clipped by 2 bases and J by 6 bases, with 17 bases between them. The CDR3 is 16 amino acids. Germline CDR1 reads LGHNA; CDR2 reads YNFKEQ. In nucleotides, the CDR3 is TGTGCCAGCAGCCAAACAACTAACCCCGGGGTCAATGAGCAGTTCTTC. As protein: CASSQTTNPGVNEQFF.

This rearrangement joins TRBV30 to TRBJ2-7; perhaps TRBD1 as D (5 bases). CDR3 length: 12 amino acids. The germline V gene encodes CDR1 GTSNPN and CDR2 SVGIG (reference sequence). Trimming took 3 bases from V and 3 from J, leaving 9 bases between them. The CDR3 DNA is TGTGCCTGGAGGCGGACACTCTACGAGCAGTACTTC. Encoded protein: CAWRRTLYEQYF.

The V gene is TRBV27, the J gene TRBJ2-5, with 11 bases that match TRBD1. This CDR3 is 16 amino acids long. The J segment lost 5 bases and the V segment lost 2 bases, leaving 7 bases of the junction unmatched. Germline assignment: CDR1 MNHEY and CDR2 SMNVEV (reference sequence). CDR3 bases: TGTGCCAGCAGTTTACGGACAGGGGGCGCATGGGAGACCCAGTACTTC. This codes for CASSLRTGGAWETQYF.

This sequence joins TRBV4-3 and TRBJ1-2, with 7 bases aligning to TRBD1. In germline, CDR1 is LGHNA, CDR2 YSLEER. The CDR3 sequence is 15 residues long. V was pared by 0 bases and J by 0 bases, with 1 base of the junction left unmatched. CDR3 region: CASSQDRGTNYGYTF. In DNA form, the CDR3 reads TGCGCCAGCAGCCAAGACAGGGGGACTAACTATGGCTACACCTTC.

V is TRBV5-5 and J is TRBJ2-5; D might be TRBD2 (5 bases). Germline loops: CDR1 SGHKS, CDR2 YYEKEE (reference sequence). This CDR3 spans 16 amino acids. The V end lost 1 base, the J end lost 5 bases, and 18 bases lay between the germline ends. The CDR3 spells CASSLRSGVREETQYF. The CDR3, as DNA: TGTGCCAGCAGCTTGAGGTCCGGGGTACGCGAGGAGACCCAGTACTTC.

The chain employs TRBV4-3 and TRBJ2-1, with 7 positions matching TRBD1. The CDR3 has 13 amino acids. The ends lost 1 base at V and 7 bases at J; junction bases unmatched: 1. Germline CDR1 is LGHNA and CDR2 is YSLEER. The CDR3 nucleotides read TGCGCCAGCAGCCAAGCCAGGGGGAATGAGCAGTTCTTC. Encoded protein: CASSQARGNEQFF.

The V and J genes are TRBV4-3 and TRBJ1-2; 8 bases align to TRBD1. Germline V gene data show CDR1 as LGHNA and CDR2 as YSLEER. Trimming removed 1 base from V and 2 bases from J; junction bases left unmatched: 3. The CDR3 loop spans 15 amino acids. CDR3 nucleotide sequence: TGCGCCAGCAGCCAAGGGAGACAGGGGAACTATGGCTACACCTTC. Its protein product is CASSQGRQGNYGYTF.

V is TRBV14 and J is TRBJ2-5; TRBD2 might be the D (7 bases). This CDR3 has 14 residues. CDR1 is SGHDN and CDR2 is FVKESK in the germline V gene. V was clipped by 3 bases and J by 5 bases, with 13 bases between them. The CDR3 bases are TGTGCCAGCAGCCAGCCCGGGGGGCCGGAGACCCAGTACTTC. Translated: CASSQPGGPETQYF. Complete variable domain (other parts from reference TRBV14 and TRBJ2-5): EAGVTQFPSHSVIEKGQTVTLRCDPISGHDNLYWYRRVMGKEIKFLLHFVKESKQDESGMPNNRFLAERTGGTYSTLKVQPAELEDSGVYFCASSQPGGPETQYFGPGTRLLVL.

The CDR3 DNA follows: TGTGCCAGCAGTGAAAGACTAGCGGGAGCCGGGGAGCTGTTTTTT. Protein sequence: CASSERLAGAGELFF. The chain combines TRBV6-4 with TRBJ2-2; 12 nucleotides match TRBD2. Unmatched junction bases numbered 2, after V lost 3 bases and J lost 6 bases. CDR3 size: 15 residues. Germline CDR1 and CDR2: MRHNA and SNTAGT.

This clone was seen only a few times. The chain combines TRBV6-4 with TRBJ2-1; 9 positions agree with TRBD1. J gave up 5 bases and V 4 bases, and 12 bases lay outside the gene matches. The CDR3 spans 17 residues. CDR1 MRHNA and CDR2 SNTAGT come from the germline V gene. The CDR3 DNA follows: TGTGCCAGCAGTGTAAATTCCGGGACAGGGCCCCACAATGAGCAGTTCTTC. It codes for CASSVNSGTGPHNEQFF.

The J gene is TRBJ2-1, the V gene TRBV6-5, with D perhaps TRBD1 (6 bases). The CDR3 has 15 residues. The V gene lost 1 base and the J gene lost 6 bases, with 13 bases spanning the gap. The germline V gene encodes CDR1 MNHEY and CDR2 SVGAGI. CDR3: CASSYFGGPANEQFF. CDR3 bases: TGTGCCAGCAGTTACTTTGGGGGCCCGGCCAATGAGCAGTTCTTC.

This chain links TRBV20-1 with TRBJ2-2; no clear D. Between the trimmed V and J ends, which lost 1 base and 8 bases, there was a span of 5 bases. The CDR3 length is 11 residues. Germline CDR1 reads DFQATT; CDR2 reads SNEGSKA (reference sequence). The CDR3 region is CSARGEGELFF. The CDR3 DNA follows: TGCAGTGCTAGAGGCGAAGGGGAGCTGTTTTTT.

This chain links TRBV7-3 with TRBJ2-7; 7 bases are a match to TRBD1. There are 14 residues in the CDR3. The germline gives CDR1 SGHTA, CDR2 FQGTGA. V dropped 5 bases and J dropped 4; count of bases not matched to a gene: 8. CDR3 DNA: TGTGCCAGCAGCCCACCGGGACAGCCTTACGAGCAGTACTTC. Residues: CASSPPGQPYEQYF. Combining the CDR3 with reference TRBV7-3 and TRBJ2-7 gives the whole variable domain GAGVSQTPSNKVTEKGKYVELRCDPISGHTALYWYRQSLGQGPEFLIYFQGTGAADDSGLPNDRFFAVRPEGSVSTLKIQRTERGDSAVYLCASSPPGQPYEQYFGPGTRLTVT.

The chain joins TRBV7-8 to TRBJ2-2, with a tentative D call TRBD1 (6 bases). Between the trimmed V and J ends, which lost 4 bases and 1 base, there was a span of 16 bases. CDR1 is SGHVS, CDR2 FQNEAQ, per germline. The CDR3 is 17 amino acids. CDR3 in amino acids: CASSSSARQVNTGELFF. DNA for the CDR3: TGTGCCAGCAGCTCAAGCGCCAGACAGGTGAACACCGGGGAGCTGTTTTTT.

This clone has at least ten counts. This chain uses TRBV10-1 with TRBJ1-4; 8 nucleotides line up with TRBD1. Germline CDR1 is WNHNN and CDR2 is SYGVQD (reference sequence). V lost 11 bases and J lost 5; bases outside the gene matches: 7. The CDR3 consists of 13 residues. In DNA, the CDR3 is TGCGCCCCCGGGGACAGGCCGAATGAAAAACTGTTTTTT. Its protein product is CAPGDRPNEKLFF.

The CDR3 is CASRPRVTYNEQFF. In DNA, the CDR3 is TGTGCCAGTCGCCCCAGGGTTACCTACAATGAGCAGTTCTTC. The chain has TRBV27 and TRBJ2-1; weak D call: TRBD1 (5 bases). The CDR3 covers 14 residues. Germline loops: CDR1 MNHEY, CDR2 SMNVEV (reference sequence). Trimming left V 9 bases short and J 2 bases short, with 14 bases between.

The chain has TRBV7-9 and TRBJ2-7, with D perhaps matching TRBD2 (5 bases). The germline gives CDR1 SEHNR, CDR2 FQNEAQ (reference sequence). This CDR3 is 14 amino acids long. Trimming shortened V by 5 bases and J by 5 bases, and 16 bases separated the two germline ends. The CDR3 spells CASSAPGGYHEQYF. Written as DNA, the CDR3 is TGTGCCAGCAGCGCCCCTGGCGGGTACCACGAGCAGTACTTC.

The chain employs TRBV10-3 and TRBJ1-2; D is undetermined. The CDR3 length is 11 residues. V was clipped by 10 bases and J by 6 bases, with 12 bases between them. The germline CDR1 and CDR2 sequences are ENHRY and SYGVKD. CDR3: CATVAGNGYTF. In nucleotides, the CDR3 is TGTGCCACCGTTGCGGGGAATGGCTACACCTTC.

This rearrangement joins TRBV7-3 to TRBJ2-2; D gene uncertain. The CDR3 loop spans 12 amino acids. CDR1 SGHTA and CDR2 FQGTGA come from the germline V gene. Trimming removed 4 bases from V and 2 bases from J, with 2 bases in between. The CDR3 reads CASSSNTGELFF. CDR3 DNA sequence: TGTGCCAGCAGCTCAAACACCGGGGAGCTGTTTTTT. Looking up the rest from reference TRBV7-3 and TRBJ2-2 gives the full variable domain: GAGVSQTPSNKVTEKGKYVELRCDPISGHTALYWYRQSLGQGPEFLIYFQGTGAADDSGLPNDRFFAVRPEGSVSTLKIQRTERGDSAVYLCASSSNTGELFFGEGSRLTVL.

The chain combines TRBV27 with TRBJ2-1; 11 bases agree with TRBD2. The CDR3 covers 16 residues. V shed 3 bases, J shed 4 bases, and the junction held 5 bases outside the gene matches. Germline CDR1 reads MNHEY; CDR2 reads SMNVEV (reference sequence). The CDR3 reads CASSFPTSGAYNEQFF. The DNA of the CDR3 is TGTGCCAGCAGTTTCCCGACTAGCGGGGCGTACAATGAGCAGTTCTTC.

The V gene is TRBV7-3, the J gene TRBJ2-2; 8 nucleotides match TRBD1. CDR1 is SGHTA, CDR2 FQGTGA, per germline. The CDR3 length is 15 residues. With V trimmed by 6 bases and J by 4 bases, 7 bases remained unmatched. The CDR3 sequence: CASRVDRGSTGELFF. The CDR3 DNA is TGTGCCAGCAGGGTTGACAGGGGATCCACCGGGGAGCTGTTTTTT. Full variable domain (remainder filled in from reference TRBV7-3 and TRBJ2-2): GAGVSQTPSNKVTEKGKYVELRCDPISGHTALYWYRQSLGQGPEFLIYFQGTGAADDSGLPNDRFFAVRPEGSVSTLKIQRTERGDSAVYLCASRVDRGSTGELFFGEGSRLTVL.

This rearrangement joins TRBV28 to TRBJ2-7; the D gene is possibly TRBD2 (5 bases). Germline-derived CDR1 and CDR2 are MDHEN and SYDVKM. V lost 6 bases, J lost 4 bases, and 16 bases lay in between. This CDR3 region has 14 residues. The CDR3 sequence is CASSEGVLQYEQYF. The DNA for the CDR3 is TGTGCCAGCAGCGAGGGAGTTCTCCAATACGAGCAGTACTTC.

This clone occurred once. This chain connects TRBV19 to TRBJ2-7; 9 positions match TRBD2. Germline CDR1 reads LNHDA; CDR2 reads SQIVND (reference sequence). The CDR3 covers 16 residues. The ends lost 5 bases at V and 3 bases at J; junction bases unmatched: 11. The CDR3 nucleotides are TGTGCCAGTAGTCCCCGCTGGCTAGCGGGGTTCTACGAGCAGTACTTC. This codes for CASSPRWLAGFYEQYF. Complete variable domain (other parts from reference TRBV19 and TRBJ2-7): DGGITQSPKYLFRKEGQNVTLSCEQNLNHDAMYWYRQDPGQGLRLIYYSQIVNDFQKGDIAEGYSVSREKKESFPLTVTSAQKNPTAFYLCASSPRWLAGFYEQYFGPGTRLTVT.

This chain joins TRBV9 and TRBJ2-7; 9 bases match TRBD1. Per the germline V gene, CDR1 is SGDLS and CDR2 is YYNGEE. This CDR3 spans 14 amino acids. The junction had 5 bases not matched to a gene; V was cut back by 4 bases and J by 3 bases. In DNA, the CDR3 is TGTGCCAGCAGCTACGGGACAGGGTACTACGAGCAGTACTTC. Protein sequence: CASSYGTGYYEQYF.

The V call is TRBV5-5, the J call TRBJ2-7; D possibly corresponds to TRBD1 (6 bases). The ends were cut back, 0 bases at V and 2 bases at J, with 15 bases in the middle. The CDR3 spans 16 residues. CDR1 is SGHKS, CDR2 YYEKEE, per germline (reference sequence). The CDR3 sequence is CASSLGGLTRAYEQYF. The CDR3 DNA follows: TGTGCCAGCAGCTTGGGGGGGCTTACTAGAGCCTACGAGCAGTACTTC.

V and J are TRBV7-9 and TRBJ1-1, with D possibly TRBD1 on 5 matching bases. This CDR3 has 18 amino acids. With 7 bases removed from V and 3 bases from J, the gap between germline ends came to 27 bases. Germline V CDR1 and CDR2: SEHNR, FQNEAQ (reference sequence). The CDR3 protein is CASNPYPGTLARDTEAFF. Here the CDR3 DNA reads TGTGCCAGCAACCCCTACCCCGGGACTCTAGCCCGTGACACTGAAGCTTTCTTT.

The rearrangement links TRBV7-6 to TRBJ2-7; no clear D. Germline values: CDR1 SGHVS, CDR2 FNYEAQ. The ends were cut back, 0 bases at V and 6 bases at J, with 12 bases in the middle. The CDR3 runs 14 residues. CDR3 amino acids: CASSLAFDAGEQYF. The CDR3 coding sequence is TGTGCCAGCAGCTTAGCCTTTGATGCCGGCGAGCAGTACTTC.

The chain is built from TRBV6-1 and TRBJ2-5, with 8 bases lining up with TRBD1. CDR1 is MNHNS and CDR2 is SASEGT in the germline V gene. The CDR3 is made up of 15 amino acids. The trim removed 7 bases at V and 1 base at J, leaving 8 bases unmatched. The CDR3 sequence is CASNTQGGTQETQYF. The CDR3 DNA follows: TGTGCCAGCAATACACAGGGGGGCACCCAAGAGACCCAGTACTTC.

This clone was seen only a few times. The chain recombines TRBV2 with TRBJ2-2; 11 bases fit TRBD2. CDR1 and CDR2 from the germline V gene are SNHLY and FYNNEI. V gave up 8 bases and J gave up 5 bases; unmatched junction bases: 7. This CDR3 is 15 amino acids long. The CDR3 bases are TGTGCCAGCCAACTAGCGGGGGAGGGAACCGGGGAGCTGTTTTTT. Protein: CASQLAGEGTGELFF.